Listed below are T cell receptor beta chains from one sample, sequenced in a study of blood T cell repertoires in COVID-19. TCRdb's copy holds only in-frame clones and misses some; the assay was immunoSEQ multiplex PCR. The table includes 150,000 to 200,000 clones, 80% to 90% detected once. The sequencing input was peripheral blood. The receptors were gathered from a man between 18 and 35 years old who had recovered from COVID-19. CDR3s include the opening cysteine and the closing phenylalanine or tryptophan. Each record gives: clone size, V gene, J gene, D gene, CDR3 protein, CDR3 DNA. A D gene is named only where the DNA matches it firmly. Clone size, where shown, is once, few, many, or a class for clones that have expanded.

clone_size: .; v_call: TRBV5-1; j_call: TRBJ1-5; d_call: TRBD1; cdr3_aa: CASSYGTGAPSPQHF; cdr3_nt: TGCGCCAGCAGCTACGGGACAGGGGCTCCGTCGCCCCAGCATTTT
clone_size: .; v_call: TRBV5-6; j_call: TRBJ2-7; d_call: TRBD1; cdr3_aa: CASSFRTGVSNEQYF; cdr3_nt: TGTGCCAGCAGCTTTAGGACAGGGGTGTCGAACGAGCAGTACTTC
clone_size: .; v_call: TRBV28; j_call: TRBJ2-3; d_call: .; cdr3_aa: CASRSPRSTDTQYF; cdr3_nt: TGTGCCAGCAGGTCCCCCAGGTCCACAGATACGCAGTATTTT
clone_size: .; v_call: TRBV5-1; j_call: TRBJ2-3; d_call: TRBD2; cdr3_aa: CASSVERGGDTQYF; cdr3_nt: TGCGCCAGCAGCGTGGAGCGGGGAGGAGATACGCAGTATTTT
clone_size: .; v_call: TRBV14; j_call: TRBJ1-1; d_call: TRBD1; cdr3_aa: CASSQLGQPLNTEAFF; cdr3_nt: TGTGCCAGCAGCCAACTGGGACAGCCATTGAACACTGAAGCTTTCTTT
clone_size: .; v_call: TRBV6-2/TRBV6-3; j_call: TRBJ2-7; d_call: TRBD2; cdr3_aa: CASSYALAGGMYEQYF; cdr3_nt: TGTGCCAGCAGTTACGCTTTAGCGGGAGGGATGTACGAGCAGTACTTC
clone_size: .; v_call: TRBV7-2; j_call: TRBJ2-7; d_call: TRBD1; cdr3_aa: CASSRDRGNHYEQYF; cdr3_nt: TGTGCCAGCAGTCGGGACAGGGGGAATCACTACGAGCAGTACTTC
clone_size: .; v_call: TRBV4-3; j_call: TRBJ1-1; d_call: TRBD1; cdr3_aa: CASSHETGGSEEAFF; cdr3_nt: TGCGCCAGCAGCCACGAGACAGGGGGCAGTGAGGAAGCTTTCTTT
clone_size: .; v_call: TRBV11-3; j_call: TRBJ2-1; d_call: TRBD2; cdr3_aa: CASSLSGRGSYNEQFF; cdr3_nt: TGTGCCAGCAGTCTTAGCGGGAGGGGGTCCTACAATGAGCAGTTCTTC
clone_size: .; v_call: TRBV19; j_call: TRBJ1-5; d_call: TRBD1; cdr3_aa: CASSRRTGNQPQHF; cdr3_nt: TGTGCCAGTAGTCGTCGGACAGGGAATCAGCCCCAGCATTTT
clone_size: .; v_call: TRBV6-2/TRBV6-3; j_call: TRBJ1-3; d_call: .; cdr3_aa: CASSYAGTSGNTIYF; cdr3_nt: TGTGCCAGCAGTTACGCAGGTACCTCTGGAAACACCATATATTTT
clone_size: .; v_call: TRBV19; j_call: TRBJ1-1; d_call: TRBD1; cdr3_aa: CASSPRDRGNTEAFF; cdr3_nt: TGTGCCAGTAGTCCCCGTGACAGGGGCAACACTGAAGCTTTCTTT
clone_size: .; v_call: TRBV6-2/TRBV6-3; j_call: TRBJ2-5; d_call: TRBD1; cdr3_aa: CASSYRDSYQETQYF; cdr3_nt: TGTGCCAGCAGTTATAGGGACAGTTACCAAGAGACCCAGTACTTC
clone_size: .; v_call: TRBV6-6; j_call: TRBJ2-2; d_call: TRBD1; cdr3_aa: CASRSDRGIPGELFF; cdr3_nt: TGTGCCAGCAGATCGGACAGGGGTATTCCCGGGGAGCTGTTTTTT
clone_size: .; v_call: TRBV10-3; j_call: TRBJ2-7; d_call: TRBD1; cdr3_aa: CAIRRQGEQYF; cdr3_nt: TGTGCCATCAGGCGACAGGGCGAGCAGTACTTC
clone_size: .; v_call: TRBV10-3; j_call: TRBJ1-5; d_call: TRBD1; cdr3_aa: CATTGTESNQPQHF; cdr3_nt: TGTGCCACCACCGGGACAGAGAGCAATCAGCCCCAGCATTTT
clone_size: .; v_call: TRBV28; j_call: TRBJ2-5; d_call: .; cdr3_aa: CASSLAGVGTQYF; cdr3_nt: TGTGCCAGCAGTTTAGCAGGGGTGGGGACCCAGTACTTC
clone_size: once; v_call: TRBV5-1; j_call: TRBJ2-5; d_call: TRBD2; cdr3_aa: CASSLFPSGRTETQYF; cdr3_nt: TGCGCCAGCAGCCTCTTTCCTAGCGGGAGGACCGAGACCCAGTACTTC
clone_size: few; v_call: TRBV15; j_call: TRBJ2-7; d_call: TRBD2; cdr3_aa: CATSRGTSGPGNEQYF; cdr3_nt: TGTGCCACCAGCAGAGGCACTAGCGGTCCGGGCAACGAGCAGTACTTC
clone_size: few; v_call: TRBV7-9; j_call: TRBJ2-7; d_call: TRBD1; cdr3_aa: CASSSPGTGTYEQYF; cdr3_nt: TGTGCCAGCAGCTCCCCCGGGACAGGGACCTACGAGCAGTACTTC
clone_size: .; v_call: TRBV18; j_call: TRBJ1-4; d_call: TRBD1; cdr3_aa: CASSSQQGGVNEKLFF; cdr3_nt: TGTGCCAGCTCATCACAACAGGGGGGAGTAAATGAAAAACTGTTTTTT
clone_size: .; v_call: TRBV6-2/TRBV6-3; j_call: TRBJ2-1; d_call: TRBD2; cdr3_aa: CASSLSGSSGEQFF; cdr3_nt: TGTGCCAGCAGCCTTAGCGGGAGCAGCGGAGAGCAGTTCTTC
clone_size: .; v_call: TRBV5-1; j_call: TRBJ2-5; d_call: TRBD1; cdr3_aa: CASSLADREKGTQYF; cdr3_nt: TGCGCCAGCAGCTTGGCCGACAGGGAGAAGGGGACCCAGTACTTC
clone_size: .; v_call: TRBV9; j_call: TRBJ1-4; d_call: .; cdr3_aa: CASSVGAGANEKLFF; cdr3_nt: TGTGCCAGCAGCGTAGGCGCAGGGGCTAATGAAAAACTGTTTTTT